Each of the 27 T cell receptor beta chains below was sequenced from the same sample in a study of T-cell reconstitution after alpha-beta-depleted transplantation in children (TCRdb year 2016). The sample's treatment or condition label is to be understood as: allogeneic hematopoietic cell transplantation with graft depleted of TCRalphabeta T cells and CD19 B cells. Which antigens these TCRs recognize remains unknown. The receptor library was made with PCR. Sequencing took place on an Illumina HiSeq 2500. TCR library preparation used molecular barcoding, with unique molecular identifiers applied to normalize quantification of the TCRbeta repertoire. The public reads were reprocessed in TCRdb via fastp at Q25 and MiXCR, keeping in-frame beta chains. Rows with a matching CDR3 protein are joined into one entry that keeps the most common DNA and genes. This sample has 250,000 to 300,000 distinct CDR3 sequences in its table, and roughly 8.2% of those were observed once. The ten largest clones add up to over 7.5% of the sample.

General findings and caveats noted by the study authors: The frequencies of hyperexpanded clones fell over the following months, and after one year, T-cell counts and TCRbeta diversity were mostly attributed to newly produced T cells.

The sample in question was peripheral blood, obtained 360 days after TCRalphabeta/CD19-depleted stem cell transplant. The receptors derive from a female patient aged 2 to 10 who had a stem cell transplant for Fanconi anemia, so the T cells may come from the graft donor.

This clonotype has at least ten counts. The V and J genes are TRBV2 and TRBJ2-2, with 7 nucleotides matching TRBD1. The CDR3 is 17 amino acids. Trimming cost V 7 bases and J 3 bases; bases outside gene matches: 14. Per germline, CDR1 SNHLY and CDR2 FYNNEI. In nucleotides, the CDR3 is TGTGCCAGCACCCCGATTAGACAGGGTAGTTACACCGGGGAGCTGTTTTTT. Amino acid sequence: CASTPIRQGSYTGELFF.

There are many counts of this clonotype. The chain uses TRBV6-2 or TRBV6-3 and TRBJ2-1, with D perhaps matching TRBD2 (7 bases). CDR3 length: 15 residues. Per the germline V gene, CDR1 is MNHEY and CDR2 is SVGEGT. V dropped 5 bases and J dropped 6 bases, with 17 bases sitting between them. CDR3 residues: CASSRSGGAGNEQFF. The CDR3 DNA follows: TGTGCCAGCAGTAGGTCGGGGGGCGCGGGCAATGAGCAGTTCTTC.

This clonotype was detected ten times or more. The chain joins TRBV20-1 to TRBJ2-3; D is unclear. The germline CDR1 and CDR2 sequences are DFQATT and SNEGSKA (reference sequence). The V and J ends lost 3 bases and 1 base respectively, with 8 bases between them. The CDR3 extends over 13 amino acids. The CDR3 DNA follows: TGCAGTGCTAGCGAATGGGGCACAGATACGCAGTATTTT. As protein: CSASEWGTDTQYF.

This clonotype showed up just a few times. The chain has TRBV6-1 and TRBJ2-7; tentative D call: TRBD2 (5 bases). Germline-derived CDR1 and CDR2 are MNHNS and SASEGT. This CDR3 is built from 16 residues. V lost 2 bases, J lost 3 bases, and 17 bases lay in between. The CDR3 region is CASSEQMTPEGYEQYF. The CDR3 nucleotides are TGTGCCAGCAGTGAACAGATGACCCCTGAGGGCTACGAGCAGTACTTC.

The CDR3 DNA reads TGTGCCAGCAGCGCTACAAAATTCGGGACAGAAAATTCACCCCTCCACTTT. Its translation: CASSATKFGTENSPLHF. V usage is TRBV11-2 and J usage is TRBJ1-6; the match to TRBD1 covers 7 bases. This CDR3 is 17 amino acids long. Trimming removed 5 bases from V and 7 bases from J; junction bases left unmatched: 14. Germline values: CDR1 SGHAT, CDR2 FQNNGV.

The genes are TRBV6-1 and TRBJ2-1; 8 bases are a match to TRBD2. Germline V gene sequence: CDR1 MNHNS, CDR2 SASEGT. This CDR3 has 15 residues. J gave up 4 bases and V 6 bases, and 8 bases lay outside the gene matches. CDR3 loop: CASSPGSGGYNEQFF. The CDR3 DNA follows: TGTGCCAGCAGCCCGGGGAGCGGGGGTTACAATGAGCAGTTCTTC.

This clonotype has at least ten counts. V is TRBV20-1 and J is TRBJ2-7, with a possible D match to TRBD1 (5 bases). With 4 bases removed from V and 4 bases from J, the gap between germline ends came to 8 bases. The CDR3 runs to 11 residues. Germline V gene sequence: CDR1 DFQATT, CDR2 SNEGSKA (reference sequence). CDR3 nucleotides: TGCAGTGCTACCCCAGGGTACGAGCAGTACTTC. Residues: CSATPGYEQYF.

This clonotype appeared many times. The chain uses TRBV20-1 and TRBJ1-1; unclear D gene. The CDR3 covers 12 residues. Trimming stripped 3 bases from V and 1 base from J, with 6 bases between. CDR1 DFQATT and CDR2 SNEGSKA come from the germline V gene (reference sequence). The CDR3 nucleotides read TGCAGTGCTAGTTGGGCGAACACTGAAGCTTTCTTT. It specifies CSASWANTEAFF.

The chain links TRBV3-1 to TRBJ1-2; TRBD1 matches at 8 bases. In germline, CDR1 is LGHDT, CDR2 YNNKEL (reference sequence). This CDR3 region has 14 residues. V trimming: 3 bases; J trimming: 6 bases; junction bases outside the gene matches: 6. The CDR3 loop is CASSHLTGVDGYTF. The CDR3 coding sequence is TGTGCCAGCAGCCACCTGACAGGGGTGGATGGCTACACCTTC.

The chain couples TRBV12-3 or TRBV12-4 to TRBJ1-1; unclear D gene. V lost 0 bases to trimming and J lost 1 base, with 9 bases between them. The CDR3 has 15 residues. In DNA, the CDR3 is TGTGCCAGCAGTTTAGCGCTTCCCCCGAACACTGAAGCTTTCTTT. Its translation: CASSLALPPNTEAFF.

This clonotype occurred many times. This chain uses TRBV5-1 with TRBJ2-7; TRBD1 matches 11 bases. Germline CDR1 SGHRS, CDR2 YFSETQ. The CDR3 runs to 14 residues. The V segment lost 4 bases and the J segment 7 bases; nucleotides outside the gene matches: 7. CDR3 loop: CASSPGQGAWEQYF. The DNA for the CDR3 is TGCGCCAGCAGCCCAGGACAGGGGGCATGGGAGCAGTACTTC.

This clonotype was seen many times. CDR3 region: CASSSTGYRVSGIQYF. CDR3 nucleotide sequence: TGTGCCAGCAGTTCAACAGGCTACAGGGTGTCGGGCATTCAGTACTTC. J is TRBJ2-4 and V is TRBV27; tentatively, D is TRBD1 (6 bases). Looked up from germline, CDR1 is MNHEY and CDR2 is SMNVEV (reference sequence). CDR3 length equals 16 residues. V was shortened by 4 bases and J by 9 bases, with 22 bases between the two germline ends.

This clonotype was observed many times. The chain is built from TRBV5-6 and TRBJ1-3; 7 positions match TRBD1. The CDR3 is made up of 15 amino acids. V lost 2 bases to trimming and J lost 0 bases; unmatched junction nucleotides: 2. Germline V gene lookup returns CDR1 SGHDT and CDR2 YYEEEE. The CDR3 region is CASSLGGLSGNTIYF. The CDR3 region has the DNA TGTGCCAGCAGCTTAGGGGGCCTCTCTGGAAACACCATATATTTT.

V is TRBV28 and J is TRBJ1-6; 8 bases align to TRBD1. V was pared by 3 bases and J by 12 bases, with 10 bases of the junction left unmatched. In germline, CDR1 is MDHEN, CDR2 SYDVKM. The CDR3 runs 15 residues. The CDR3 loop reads CASSFLDRVREPLHF. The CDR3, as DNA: TGTGCCAGCAGTTTTTTGGACAGGGTCCGTGAACCCCTCCACTTT.

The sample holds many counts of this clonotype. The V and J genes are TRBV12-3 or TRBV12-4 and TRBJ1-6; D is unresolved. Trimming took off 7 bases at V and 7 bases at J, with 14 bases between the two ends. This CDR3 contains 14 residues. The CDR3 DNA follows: TGTGCCAGCATGACCGGGGTGTGGAATTCACCCCTCCACTTT. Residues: CASMTGVWNSPLHF.

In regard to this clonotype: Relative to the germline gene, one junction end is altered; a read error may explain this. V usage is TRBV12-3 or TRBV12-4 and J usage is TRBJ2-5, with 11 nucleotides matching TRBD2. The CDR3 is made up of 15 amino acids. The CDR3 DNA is TGTGCCAGCAGTTTGACTAGCGGGGCCCAAGAGACCCAGCACTTC. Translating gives CASSLTSGAQETQHF.

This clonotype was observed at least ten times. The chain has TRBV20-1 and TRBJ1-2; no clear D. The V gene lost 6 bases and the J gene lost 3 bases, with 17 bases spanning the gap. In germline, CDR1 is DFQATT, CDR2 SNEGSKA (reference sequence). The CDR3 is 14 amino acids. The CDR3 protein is CSALETLGDYGYTF. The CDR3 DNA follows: TGCAGTGCGCTGGAAACACTAGGAGACTATGGCTACACCTTC.

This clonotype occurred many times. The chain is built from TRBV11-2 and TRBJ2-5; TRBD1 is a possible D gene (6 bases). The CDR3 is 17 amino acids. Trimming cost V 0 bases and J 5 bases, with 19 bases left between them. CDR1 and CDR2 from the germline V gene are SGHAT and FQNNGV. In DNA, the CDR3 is TGTGCCAGCAGCTTAGAGAGGGCTACAGGGTACGGGGAGACCCAGTACTTC. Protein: CASSLERATGYGETQYF.

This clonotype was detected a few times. The chain's CDR3 is CASSSGGRANSDTQYF. The CDR3 bases are TGTGCCAGCAGTTCTGGAGGGAGGGCCAACTCAGATACGCAGTATTTT. The genes are TRBV28 and TRBJ2-3; 7 nucleotides line up with TRBD2. There are 16 residues in the CDR3. With 4 bases clipped from V and 4 bases from J, the junction kept 11 bases outside the gene matches. CDR1 is MDHEN and CDR2 is SYDVKM in the germline V gene.

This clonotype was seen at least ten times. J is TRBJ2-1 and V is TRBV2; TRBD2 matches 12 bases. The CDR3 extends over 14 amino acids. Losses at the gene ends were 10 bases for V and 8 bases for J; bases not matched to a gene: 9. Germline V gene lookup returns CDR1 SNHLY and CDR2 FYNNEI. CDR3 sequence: CATLTSGGLDEQFF. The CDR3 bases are TGTGCCACCTTGACTAGCGGGGGCCTCGATGAGCAGTTCTTC.

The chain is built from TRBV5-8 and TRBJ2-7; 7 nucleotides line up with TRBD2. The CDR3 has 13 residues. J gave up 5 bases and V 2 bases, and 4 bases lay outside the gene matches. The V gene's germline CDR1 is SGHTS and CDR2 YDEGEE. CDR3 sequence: CASSFWGGDEQYF. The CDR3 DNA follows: TGTGCCAGCAGCTTTTGGGGAGGGGACGAGCAGTACTTC.

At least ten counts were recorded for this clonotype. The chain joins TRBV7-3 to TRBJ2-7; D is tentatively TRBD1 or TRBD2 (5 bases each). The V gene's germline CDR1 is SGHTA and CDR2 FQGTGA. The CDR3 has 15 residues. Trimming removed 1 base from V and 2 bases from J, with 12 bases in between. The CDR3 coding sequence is TGTGCCAGCAGCTTAAATGGGGACGGAGCCTACGAGCAGTACTTC. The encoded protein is CASSLNGDGAYEQYF.

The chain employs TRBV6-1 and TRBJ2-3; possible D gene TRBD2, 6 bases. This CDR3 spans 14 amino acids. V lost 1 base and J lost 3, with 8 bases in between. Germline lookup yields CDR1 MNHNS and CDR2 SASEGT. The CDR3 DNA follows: TGTGCCAGCAGTGAAGGGGAGGTTACAGATACGCAGTATTTT. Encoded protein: CASSEGEVTDTQYF.

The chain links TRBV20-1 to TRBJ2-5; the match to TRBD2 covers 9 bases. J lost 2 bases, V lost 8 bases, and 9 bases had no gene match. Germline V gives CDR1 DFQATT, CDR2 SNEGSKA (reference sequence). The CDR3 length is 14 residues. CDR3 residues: CSTRLAAVQETQYF. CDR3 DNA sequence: TGCAGTACGAGACTAGCGGCGGTACAAGAGACCCAGTACTTC.

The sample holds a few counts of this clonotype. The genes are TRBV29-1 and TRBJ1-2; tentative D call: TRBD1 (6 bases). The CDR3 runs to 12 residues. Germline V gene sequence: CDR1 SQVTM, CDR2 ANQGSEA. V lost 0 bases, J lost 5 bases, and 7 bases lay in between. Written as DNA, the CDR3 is TGCAGCGTTGAAGAGGGGGCGTATGGCTACACCTTC. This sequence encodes CSVEEGAYGYTF.

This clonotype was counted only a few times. CDR3 amino acids: CASRGTSGGLQYF. The CDR3 DNA reads as TGTGCCAGCAGGGGGACTAGCGGGGGGCTTCAGTACTTC. The chain has TRBV6-6 and TRBJ2-5, with TRBD2 matching over 15 bases. CDR3 length: 13 residues. The J segment lost 11 bases and the V segment lost 6 bases, leaving 4 bases of the junction unmatched. The V gene's germline CDR1 is MNHNY and CDR2 SVGAGI (reference sequence).

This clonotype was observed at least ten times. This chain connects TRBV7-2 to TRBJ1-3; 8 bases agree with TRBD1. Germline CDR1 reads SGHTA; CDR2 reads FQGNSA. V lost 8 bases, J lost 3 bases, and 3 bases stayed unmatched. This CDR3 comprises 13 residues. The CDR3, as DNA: TGTGCCAGCCGACAGGGGAATGGAAACACCATATATTTT. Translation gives CASRQGNGNTIYF.